A single sample gave rise to the 31 T cell receptor beta chains below, sequenced in a study of human T cells and chemical hapten exposure. The time point: pre-sensitization, week 0. As for treatment: therapeutic diphenylcyclopropenone sensitization with weekly scalp DPC. Each CDR3 protein gets one entry after TCRdb re-called the RACE reads with MiXCR. The sample consists of about 68,000 distinct CDR3 sequences, around 9.9% of them appearing once. The sample consisted of whole blood, taken in connection with sensitization to the hapten diphenylcyclopropenone (DPC). Receptor source: a woman aged 50 to 60 with alopecia areata. Some clones in this sample may be carry-over from other donors' samples.

This clonotype was detected a few times. This chain uses TRBV20-1 with TRBJ2-7; D is uncertain. Trimming removed 4 bases from V and 4 bases from J, with 8 bases in between. Looked up from germline, CDR1 is DFQATT and CDR2 is SNEGSKA (reference sequence). This CDR3 comprises 11 residues. The CDR3 nucleotides read TGCAGTGCTACAAGGTATTACGAGCAGTACTTC. Translating gives CSATRYYEQYF.

This clonotype was recorded at least ten times. DNA of the CDR3: TGTGCCAGCAGCACGGACGGTGCTAATGAAAAACTGTTTTTT. Its translation: CASSTDGANEKLFF. The V gene is TRBV5-4, the J gene TRBJ1-4; no definite D call. CDR1 and CDR2 from the germline V gene are SGHNT and YYREEE (reference sequence). Trimming shortened V by 4 bases and J by 3 bases, and 10 bases separated the two germline ends. This CDR3 region has 14 residues.

This clonotype was picked up many times. This chain uses TRBV5-6 with TRBJ2-5; 7 bases fit TRBD1. In germline, CDR1 is SGHDT, CDR2 YYEEEE. V was pared by 4 bases and J by 3 bases, with 6 bases of the junction left unmatched. This CDR3 is built from 14 residues. CDR3 DNA: TGTGCCAGCAGCCTGGGACAGTTAAAAGAGACCCAGTACTTC. It translates to CASSLGQLKETQYF. The full variable domain, in which reference TRBV5-6 and TRBJ2-5 provide the parts outside the CDR3, is DAGVTQSPTHLIKTRGQQVTLRCSPKSGHDTVSWYQQALGQGPQFIFQYYEEEERQRGNFPDRFSGHQFPNYSSELNVNALLLGDSALYLCASSLGQLKETQYFGPGTRLLVL.

This clonotype was seen many times. This rearrangement joins TRBV12-3 or TRBV12-4 to TRBJ2-1, with D unclear. The CDR3 totals 12 residues. V lost 5 bases and J 10 bases, leaving 12 bases between the germline ends. The CDR3 nucleotides read TGTGCCAGCAGTCCACAACCGATCGAGCAGTTCTTC. The encoded protein is CASSPQPIEQFF.

Many counts were recorded for this clonotype. The CDR3, as DNA: TGTGCCAGCAGTTTAACGGGATCTTCTTATGGCTACACCTTC. It specifies CASSLTGSSYGYTF. The V and J genes are TRBV6-2 or TRBV6-3 and TRBJ1-2; D not certain. CDR3 length: 14 residues. Germline CDR1 reads MNHEY; CDR2 reads SVGEGT. V lost 4 bases and J lost 5, with 14 bases in between.

As to this clonotype: A much larger clone lies one base from this, so it may be a read error. This chain uses TRBV12-3 or TRBV12-4 with TRBJ2-1, with unresolved D. This CDR3 contains 16 residues. CDR3 loop: CAGSLRPRNRYNEQFF. CDR3 nucleotides: TGTGCCGGCAGTTTAAGGCCCAGAAACCGATACAATGAGCAGTTCTTC.

The sample holds many counts of this clonotype. The J gene is TRBJ2-7, the V gene TRBV4-3; TRBD2 might be the D (6 bases). The CDR3 totals 15 residues. Germline CDR1 and CDR2: LGHNA and YSLEER. The V gene lost 4 bases and the J gene lost 1 base, with 14 bases spanning the gap. CDR3 in DNA: TGCGCCAGCAGCCCCGGGACTTTAGGATCCTACGAGCAGTACTTC. Translated, it gives CASSPGTLGSYEQYF.

This clonotype was seen repeatedly, ten times or more. This chain joins TRBV7-2 and TRBJ1-2; D is undetermined. In germline, CDR1 is SGHTA, CDR2 FQGNSA. V shed 6 bases and J shed 4 bases, with 18 bases lying between them. This CDR3 is 15 amino acids long. CDR3 DNA sequence: TGTGCCAGCAGTAATTACCGGGGAACTTCCTATGGCTACACCTTC. Its protein is CASSNYRGTSYGYTF.

In its sample, this clonotype was seen many times. The chain combines TRBV5-1 with TRBJ1-2; 12 nucleotides align to TRBD1. V was pared by 3 bases and J by 3 bases, with 3 bases of the junction left unmatched. Germline CDR1 SGHRS, CDR2 YFSETQ. CDR3 length: 15 residues. CDR3 DNA sequence: TGCGCCAGCAGCTGGGGACAGGGGGCCGACTATGGCTACACCTTC. Translated, it gives CASSWGQGADYGYTF.

This clonotype was seen ten or more times. This rearrangement joins TRBV20-1 to TRBJ1-2, with 12 nucleotides matching TRBD1. Germline CDR1 and CDR2: DFQATT and SNEGSKA (reference sequence). The CDR3 spans 14 residues. The V and J ends lost 3 bases and 8 bases, in that order; junction bases with no gene match: 7. The DNA of the CDR3 is TGCAGTGCTAGGTTGGGACAGGGGGCGGGCGGCTACACCTTC. This sequence encodes CSARLGQGAGGYTF.

This clonotype was seen repeatedly, ten times or more. The genes are TRBV5-4 and TRBJ1-1, with unresolved D. The CDR3 loop spans 14 amino acids. CDR1 and CDR2 (germline): SGHNT, YYREEE (reference sequence). The V and J ends lost 4 bases and 0 bases respectively, with 10 bases between them. The CDR3 region is CASSRKSLNTEAFF. The DNA for the CDR3 is TGTGCCAGCAGCCGGAAATCACTGAACACTGAAGCTTTCTTT.

The chain combines TRBV6-2 or TRBV6-3 with TRBJ2-2, with 10 bases lining up with TRBD2. Germline V lookup: CDR1 MNHEY, CDR2 SVGEGT. Losses at the gene ends were 4 bases for V and 7 bases for J; bases not matched to a gene: 9. The CDR3 loop spans 16 amino acids. The CDR3 DNA is TGTGCCAGCAGTTCCGCTAGCGGGAGCCATCTCGGGGAGCTGTTTTTT. Translating gives CASSSASGSHLGELFF.

This clonotype was found many times. The V call is TRBV27, the J call TRBJ2-7; TRBD1 agrees at 8 bases. The CDR3 extends over 15 amino acids. Germline lookup yields CDR1 MNHEY and CDR2 SMNVEV (reference sequence). The V segment lost 2 bases and the J segment 3 bases; nucleotides outside the gene matches: 6. The CDR3, as DNA: TGTGCCAGCAGTTTAGCGGACAGGGTCGGCTACGAGCAGTACTTC. This translates into CASSLADRVGYEQYF.

This sequence joins TRBV18 and TRBJ2-7, with a possible D match to TRBD1 (6 bases). The CDR3 has 12 amino acids. Trimming pared 4 bases from V and 6 bases from J, leaving 10 bases between. Per the germline V gene, CDR1 is KGHSH and CDR2 is LQKENI. The CDR3 loop is CASSRGQFEQYF. DNA of the CDR3: TGTGCCAGCTCACGGGGACAATTCGAGCAGTACTTC.

This clonotype occurred many times. The chain joins TRBV28 to TRBJ2-5; 11 bases map to TRBD1. The CDR3 runs to 14 residues. From germline, CDR1 is MDHEN and CDR2 SYDVKM. Trimming removed 7 bases from V and 5 bases from J; junction bases left unmatched: 6. CDR3 sequence reads: CASTGQGAGETQYF. CDR3 nucleotide sequence: TGTGCCAGCACTGGACAGGGGGCCGGTGAGACCCAGTACTTC.

The chain uses TRBV24-1 and TRBJ2-7, with D possibly called TRBD1 or TRBD2 (5 bases each). CDR3 size: 14 residues. Trimming removed 4 bases at V and 3 bases at J, with 12 bases between. Germline V gene data show CDR1 as KGHDR and CDR2 as SFDVKD. As DNA, the CDR3 is TGTGCCACCAGTGACCGGGACCCAGACTACGAGCAGTACTTC. Translation: CATSDRDPDYEQYF.

This chain connects TRBV7-3 to TRBJ1-2; D is unresolved. V was shortened by 4 bases and J by 2 bases, with 8 bases between the two germline ends. The CDR3 runs 13 residues. Germline V lookup: CDR1 SGHTA, CDR2 FQGTGA. This CDR3 reads CASSSDGNYGYTF. For the CDR3, the DNA is TGTGCCAGCAGCTCAGACGGCAACTATGGCTACACCTTC.

V and J are TRBV27 and TRBJ2-1; perhaps TRBD2 as D (7 bases). With 8 bases removed from V and 8 bases from J, the gap between germline ends came to 28 bases. The V gene's germline CDR1 is MNHEY and CDR2 SMNVEV (reference sequence). The CDR3 length is 17 residues. This chain's CDR3 is CASGRGVGQRFGHEQFF. CDR3 nucleotides: TGTGCCAGCGGACGGGGGGTAGGACAGAGATTTGGGCATGAGCAGTTCTTC.

A few counts support this clonotype. The chain employs TRBV5-1 and TRBJ1-1; 9 nucleotides match TRBD1. The V gene end was trimmed by 0 bases and the J gene end by 11 bases; junction bases not matched to a gene: 5. The CDR3 sequence is 13 residues long. CDR1 and CDR2 from the germline V gene are SGHRS and YFSETQ. The CDR3 DNA reads TGCGCCAGCAGCTTGGACAGGGGGCGAGGTGCTTTCTTT. It translates to CASSLDRGRGAFF.

The V gene is TRBV6-6, the J gene TRBJ2-7; TRBD1 matches at 9 bases. The CDR3 runs to 15 residues. V trimming: 3 bases; J trimming: 3 bases; junction bases outside the gene matches: 6. The germline gives CDR1 MNHNY, CDR2 SVGAGI (reference sequence). The CDR3 DNA is TGTGCCAGCAGTTATTCGGGACAGGGAAACTACGAGCAGTACTTC. Protein sequence: CASSYSGQGNYEQYF.

This clonotype was seen repeatedly, ten times or more. The rearrangement links TRBV6-2 or TRBV6-3 to TRBJ2-3; maybe TRBD2 (6 bases). This CDR3 comprises 15 residues. Trimming cost V 6 bases and J 8 bases, with 21 bases left between them. Germline CDR1 MNHEY, CDR2 SVGEGT. The CDR3 loop reads CASSETGKGLPTQYF. The CDR3 region has the DNA TGTGCCAGCAGCGAAACGGGGAAGGGACTCCCTACGCAGTATTTT.

This clonotype was seen more than once but under ten times. The chain is built from TRBV15 and TRBJ2-1, with D possibly matching TRBD1 (6 bases). This CDR3 comprises 16 residues. Deletions cut 5 bases from V and 4 bases from J, with 18 bases between. Germline-derived CDR1 and CDR2 are LNHNV and YYDKDF (reference sequence). CDR3 coding DNA: TGTGCCACCAGCCGAGGGTCAGGGGTCATATACAATGAGCAGTTCTTC. It is translated as CATSRGSGVIYNEQFF.

This clonotype occurred a few times. The chain has TRBV5-1 and TRBJ2-7; 8 bases agree with TRBD2. Germline CDR1 is SGHRS and CDR2 is YFSETQ. The J segment lost 4 bases and the V segment lost 2 bases, leaving 8 bases of the junction unmatched. CDR3 size: 15 residues. CDR3 sequence: CASSFTSGTGYEQYF. The DNA of the CDR3 is TGCGCCAGCAGCTTTACTAGCGGTACAGGATACGAGCAGTACTTC.

This clonotype was observed many times. This sequence joins TRBV3-1 and TRBJ1-2; no clear D. Looked up from germline, CDR1 is LGHDT and CDR2 is YNNKEL (reference sequence). V lost 1 base, J lost 10 bases, and 7 bases lay in between. This CDR3 comprises 11 residues. CDR3 DNA: TGTGCCAGCAGCCAAGGCCACACCTACACCTTC. Translating it yields CASSQGHTYTF.

The chain uses TRBV7-7 and TRBJ2-7, with 12 bases identical to TRBD2. Germline V gene sequence: CDR1 SSHAT, CDR2 FNYEAQ (reference sequence). The V and J ends lost 5 bases and 4 bases, in that order; junction bases with no gene match: 12. The CDR3 is 17 residues long. The CDR3 region is CASSPRSGTSGLYEQYF. As DNA, the CDR3 is TGTGCCAGCAGCCCAAGGTCCGGGACTAGCGGGTTATACGAGCAGTACTTC.

This clonotype has a count of ten or more. The rearrangement uses TRBV6-2 or TRBV6-3 and TRBJ2-3; perhaps TRBD1 as D (6 bases). V was trimmed by 2 bases and J by 1 base, leaving 7 bases between them. Germline-derived CDR1 and CDR2 are MNHEY and SVGEGT. The CDR3 has 14 residues. CDR3 DNA: TGTGCCAGCAGTTACGGGACACGCACAGATACGCAGTATTTT. It is translated as CASSYGTRTDTQYF.

There are a few counts of this clonotype. This chain connects TRBV5-4 to TRBJ1-6; no definite D call. Deletions cut 1 base from V and 10 bases from J, with 12 bases between. Germline CDR1 SGHNT, CDR2 YYREEE (reference sequence). CDR3 length equals 14 residues. This CDR3 reads CASSLIASGSPLHF. The CDR3 DNA reads TGTGCCAGCAGCTTGATAGCCAGTGGATCACCCCTCCACTTT.

This clonotype was counted ten times or more. The chain uses TRBV29-1 and TRBJ2-1, with D unresolved. V was cut by 5 bases and J by 8 bases, with 4 bases left in between. The germline V gene encodes CDR1 SQVTM and CDR2 ANQGSEA. This CDR3 has 9 amino acids. In DNA, the CDR3 is TGCAGCGTTTCTTATGAGCAGTTCTTC. Its translation is CSVSYEQFF.

This clonotype was seen repeatedly, ten times or more. J is TRBJ1-5 and V is TRBV18, with D possibly being TRBD1 (6 bases). V gave up 0 bases and J gave up 6 bases, with 12 bases separating them. The CDR3 is 15 residues long. CDR1 is KGHSH and CDR2 is LQKENI in the germline V gene. Here the CDR3 DNA reads TGTGCCAGCTCACCACCGGGGGGGCCAGGTCAGCCCCAGCATTTT. It translates to CASSPPGGPGQPQHF.

This chain links TRBV28 with TRBJ1-4; D not resolved. This CDR3 has 14 amino acids. Trimming left V 7 bases short and J 0 bases short, with 9 bases between. Germline lookup yields CDR1 MDHEN and CDR2 SYDVKM. Here the CDR3 reads CASKGSTTNEKLFF. The CDR3 DNA is TGTGCCAGCAAGGGTTCTACAACTAATGAAAAACTGTTTTTT.

A remark on this clonotype: A much larger clone differs from this one at a single base, so this may be a read error. The V call is TRBV5-6, the J call TRBJ2-2; TRBD1 might be the D (6 bases). The CDR3 is 14 residues long. Looked up from germline, CDR1 is SGHDT and CDR2 is YYEEEE. Trimming took off 0 bases at V and 4 bases at J, with 7 bases between the two ends. The CDR3 loop reads CASSLVQGTGELFF. The CDR3 DNA sequence: TGTGCCAGCAGCTTGGTACAGGGCACCGGGGAGCTGTTTTTT.